This TCR beta chain was recorded in a study of post-analysis software for immune sequencing data. At the level of the study: The disease courses spanned relapsing-remitting, secondary progressive and progressive-relapsing forms of multiple sclerosis.

Presence of unique molecular identifiers characterized the TCR beta cDNA libraries. Each CDR3 protein gets one entry after TCRdb re-called the PCR reads with MiXCR. The sample has under 200,000 distinct CDR3 sequences, 29% seen once. Germline CDR1 is SGDLS and CDR2 is YYNGEE. V dropped 4 bases and J dropped 0 bases, with 11 bases sitting between them. CDR3 length equals 15 residues. Study conclusions and caveats: Controls showed lower frequencies than patients for 4 or 5 TRBV segments, and TRBV5-6, TRBV5-1 and TRBV20-1 were among these.

About this clonotype: Its antigen is unidentified.

The chain recombines TRBV9 with TRBJ2-1, with D hard to call. Source material: blood. The origin of this receptor is a girl aged 2 to 17 with multiple sclerosis. This chain's CDR3 is CASSPPTSSYNEQFF. In DNA, the CDR3 is TGTGCCAGCAGCCCCCCCACGAGCTCCTACAATGAGCAGTTCTTC. Looking up the rest from reference TRBV9 and TRBJ2-1 gives the full variable domain: DSGVTQTPKHLITATGQRVTLRCSPRSGDLSVYWYQQSLDQGLQFLIQYYNGEERAKGNILERFSAQQFPDLHSELNLSSLELGDSALYFCASSPPTSSYNEQFFGPGTRLTVL.